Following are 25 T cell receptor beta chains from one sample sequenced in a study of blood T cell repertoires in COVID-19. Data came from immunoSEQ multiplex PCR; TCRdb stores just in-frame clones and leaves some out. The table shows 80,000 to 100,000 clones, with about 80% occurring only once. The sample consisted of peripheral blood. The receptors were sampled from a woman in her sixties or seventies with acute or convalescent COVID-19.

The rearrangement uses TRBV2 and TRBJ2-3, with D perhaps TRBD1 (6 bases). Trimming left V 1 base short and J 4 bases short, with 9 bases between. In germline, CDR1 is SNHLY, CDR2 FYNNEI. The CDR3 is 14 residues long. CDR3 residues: CASSEGRGPDTQYF. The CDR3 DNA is TGTGCCAGCAGTGAAGGCAGGGGTCCAGATACGCAGTATTTT.

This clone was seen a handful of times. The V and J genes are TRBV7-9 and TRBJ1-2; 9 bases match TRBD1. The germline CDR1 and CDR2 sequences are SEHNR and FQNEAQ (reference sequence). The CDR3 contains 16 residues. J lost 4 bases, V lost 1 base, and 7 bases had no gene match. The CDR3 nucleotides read TGTGCCAGCAGCTTAGGGGACAGGGCTTTGAGCTATGGCTACACCTTC. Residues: CASSLGDRALSYGYTF.

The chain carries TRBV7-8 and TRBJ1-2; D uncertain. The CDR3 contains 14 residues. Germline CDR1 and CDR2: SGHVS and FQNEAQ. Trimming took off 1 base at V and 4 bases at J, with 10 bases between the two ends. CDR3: CASSLDRFSYGYTF. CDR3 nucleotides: TGTGCCAGCAGCTTAGACCGGTTTAGCTATGGCTACACCTTC.

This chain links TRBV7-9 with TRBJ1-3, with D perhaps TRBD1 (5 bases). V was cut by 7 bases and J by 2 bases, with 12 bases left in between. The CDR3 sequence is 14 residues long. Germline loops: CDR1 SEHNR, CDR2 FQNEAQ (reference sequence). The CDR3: CASTPQGTGNTIYF. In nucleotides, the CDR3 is TGTGCCAGCACCCCCCAGGGTACTGGAAACACCATATATTTT.

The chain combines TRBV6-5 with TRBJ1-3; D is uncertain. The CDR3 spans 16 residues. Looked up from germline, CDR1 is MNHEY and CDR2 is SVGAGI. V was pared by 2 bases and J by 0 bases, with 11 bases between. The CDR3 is CASSYTRLSSGNTIYF. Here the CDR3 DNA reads TGTGCCAGCAGTTACACACGATTAAGCTCTGGAAACACCATATATTTT.

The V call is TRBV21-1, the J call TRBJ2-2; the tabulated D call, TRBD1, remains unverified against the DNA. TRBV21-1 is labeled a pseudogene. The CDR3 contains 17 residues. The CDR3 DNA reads TGTGCCAGCAGGATACCGGGACACGCGTCCTGTTCGGGGGAGCTGTTTTTT. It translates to CASRIPGHASCSGELFF.

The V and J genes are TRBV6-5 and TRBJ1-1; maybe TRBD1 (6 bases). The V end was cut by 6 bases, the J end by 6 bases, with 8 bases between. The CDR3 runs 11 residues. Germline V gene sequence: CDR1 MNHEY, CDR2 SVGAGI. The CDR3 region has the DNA TGTGCCAGCAGACAGGGCCCTGAAGCTTTCTTT. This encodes CASRQGPEAFF.

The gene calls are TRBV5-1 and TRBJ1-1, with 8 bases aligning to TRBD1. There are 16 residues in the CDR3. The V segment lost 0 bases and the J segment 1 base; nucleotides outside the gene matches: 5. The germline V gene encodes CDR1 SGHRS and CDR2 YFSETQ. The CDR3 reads CASSLVAGGPNTEAFF. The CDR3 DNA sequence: TGCGCCAGCAGCTTGGTTGCAGGGGGCCCGAACACTGAAGCTTTCTTT. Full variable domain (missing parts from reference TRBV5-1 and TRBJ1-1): KAGVTQTPRYLIKTRGQQVTLSCSPISGHRSVSWYQQTPGQGLQFLFEYFSETQRNKGNFPGRFSGRQFSNSRSEMNVSTLELGDSALYLCASSLVAGGPNTEAFFGQGTRLTVV.

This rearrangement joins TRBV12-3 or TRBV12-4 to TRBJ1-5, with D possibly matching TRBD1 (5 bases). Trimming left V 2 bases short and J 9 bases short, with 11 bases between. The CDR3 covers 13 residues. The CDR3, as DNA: TGTGCCAGCAGTTTAAAGGTTAGGGGGCCCCAGCATTTT. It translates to CASSLKVRGPQHF.

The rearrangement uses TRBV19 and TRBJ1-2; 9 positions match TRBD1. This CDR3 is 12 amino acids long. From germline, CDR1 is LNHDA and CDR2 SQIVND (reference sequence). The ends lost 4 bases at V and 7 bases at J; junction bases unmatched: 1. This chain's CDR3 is CASSTDRGGYTF. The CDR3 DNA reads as TGTGCCAGTAGTACGGACAGGGGTGGCTACACCTTC.

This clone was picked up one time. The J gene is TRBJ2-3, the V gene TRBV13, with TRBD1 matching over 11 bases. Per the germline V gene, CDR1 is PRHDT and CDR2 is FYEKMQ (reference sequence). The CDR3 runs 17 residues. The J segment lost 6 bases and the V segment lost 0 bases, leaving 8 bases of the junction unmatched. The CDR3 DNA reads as TGTGCCAGCAGCTTAGGCTACGGGACAGGGGGTGTGGATACGCAGTATTTT. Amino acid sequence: CASSLGYGTGGVDTQYF. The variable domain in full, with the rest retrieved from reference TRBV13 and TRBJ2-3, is AAGVIQSPRHLIKEKRETATLKCYPIPRHDTVYWYQQGPGQDPQFLISFYEKMQSDKGSIPDRFSAQQFSDYHSELNMSSLELGDSALYFCASSLGYGTGGVDTQYFGPGTRLTVL.

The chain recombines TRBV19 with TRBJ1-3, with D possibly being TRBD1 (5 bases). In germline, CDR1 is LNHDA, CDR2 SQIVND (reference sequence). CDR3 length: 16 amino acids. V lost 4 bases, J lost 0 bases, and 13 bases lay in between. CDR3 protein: CASSTLGGSSGNTIYF. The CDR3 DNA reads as TGTGCCAGTAGTACCCTCGGGGGGAGCTCTGGAAACACCATATATTTT.

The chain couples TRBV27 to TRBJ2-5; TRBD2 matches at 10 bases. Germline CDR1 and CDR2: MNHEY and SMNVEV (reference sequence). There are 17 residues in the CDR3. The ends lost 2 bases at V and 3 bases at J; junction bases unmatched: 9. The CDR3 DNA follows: TGTGCCAGCAGTTTAGGGGGTAGCGGGAGGAAAAAAGAGACCCAGTACTTC. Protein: CASSLGGSGRKKETQYF.

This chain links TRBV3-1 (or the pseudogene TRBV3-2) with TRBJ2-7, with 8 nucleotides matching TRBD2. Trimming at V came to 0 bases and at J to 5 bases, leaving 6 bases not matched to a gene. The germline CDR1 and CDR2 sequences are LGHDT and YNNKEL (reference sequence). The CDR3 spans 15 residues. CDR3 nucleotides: TGTGCCAGCAGCCAAGAGCGGGGGGATTTCAACGAGCAGTACTTC. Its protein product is CASSQERGDFNEQYF.

CDR3 in DNA: TGCAGTGCTAGTACAGGGATCGGGCAGCCCCAGCATTTT. This sequence encodes CSASTGIGQPQHF. The chain uses TRBV20-1 and TRBJ1-5, with D possibly being TRBD1 (6 bases). Trimming removed 3 bases from V and 7 bases from J, with 13 bases in between. CDR3 length: 13 residues. Germline V gene data show CDR1 as DFQATT and CDR2 as SNEGSKA (reference sequence).

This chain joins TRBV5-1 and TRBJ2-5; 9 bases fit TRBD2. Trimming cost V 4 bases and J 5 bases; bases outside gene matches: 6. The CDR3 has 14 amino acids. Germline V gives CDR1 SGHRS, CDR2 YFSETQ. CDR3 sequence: CASSQLAGWETQYF. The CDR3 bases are TGCGCCAGCAGCCAGCTAGCGGGGTGGGAGACCCAGTACTTC.

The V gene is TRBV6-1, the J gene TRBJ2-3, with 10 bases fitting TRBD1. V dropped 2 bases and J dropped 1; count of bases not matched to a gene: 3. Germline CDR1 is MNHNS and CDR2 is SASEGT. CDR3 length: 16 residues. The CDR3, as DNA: TGTGCCAGCAGTGAATGGGGGACAGGGGGCACAGATACGCAGTATTTT. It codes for CASSEWGTGGTDTQYF.

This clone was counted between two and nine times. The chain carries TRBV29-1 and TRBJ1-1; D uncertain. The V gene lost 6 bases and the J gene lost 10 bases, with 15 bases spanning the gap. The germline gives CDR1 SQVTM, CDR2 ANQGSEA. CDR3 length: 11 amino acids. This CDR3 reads CSVSSDSRAFF. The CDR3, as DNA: TGCAGCGTCAGCTCCGATTCTAGAGCTTTCTTT.

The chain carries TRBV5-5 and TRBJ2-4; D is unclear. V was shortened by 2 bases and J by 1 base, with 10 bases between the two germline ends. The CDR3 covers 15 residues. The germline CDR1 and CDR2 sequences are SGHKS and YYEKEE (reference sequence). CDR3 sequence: CASSLPQAAKNIQYF. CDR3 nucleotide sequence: TGTGCCAGCAGCTTACCACAAGCGGCCAAAAACATTCAGTACTTC.

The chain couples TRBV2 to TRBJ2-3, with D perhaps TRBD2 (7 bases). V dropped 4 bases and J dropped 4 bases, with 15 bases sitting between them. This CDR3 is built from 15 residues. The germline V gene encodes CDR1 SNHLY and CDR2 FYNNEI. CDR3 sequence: CASSGEGGSADTQYF. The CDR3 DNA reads TGTGCCAGCAGTGGGGAGGGGGGGTCGGCAGATACGCAGTATTTT.

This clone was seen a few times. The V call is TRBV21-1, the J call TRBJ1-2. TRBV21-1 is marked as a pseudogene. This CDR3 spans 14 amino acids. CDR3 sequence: CASSRGSGCYGYTF. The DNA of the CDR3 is TGTGCCAGCAGCAGAGGGTCGGGGTGCTATGGCTACACCTTC.

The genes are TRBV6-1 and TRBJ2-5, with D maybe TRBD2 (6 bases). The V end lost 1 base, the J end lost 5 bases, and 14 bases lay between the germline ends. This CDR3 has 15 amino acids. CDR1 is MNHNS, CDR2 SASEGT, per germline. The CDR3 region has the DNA TGTGCCAGCAGTGAAGGTTGGAGGGGCGGGGAGACCCAGTACTTC. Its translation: CASSEGWRGGETQYF.

CDR3 DNA: TGTGCCAGCAGCCCGGGGAATTCACCCCTCCACTTT. It encodes CASSPGNSPLHF. The rearrangement uses TRBV9 and TRBJ1-6, with D unclear. V lost 4 bases to trimming and J lost 7 bases, with 6 bases between them. Germline CDR1 and CDR2: SGDLS and YYNGEE. This CDR3 has 12 amino acids.

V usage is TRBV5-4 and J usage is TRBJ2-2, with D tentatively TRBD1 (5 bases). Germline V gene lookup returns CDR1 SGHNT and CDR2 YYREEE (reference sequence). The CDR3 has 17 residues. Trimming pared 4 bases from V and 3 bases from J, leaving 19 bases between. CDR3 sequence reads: CASSASAGFLHTGELFF. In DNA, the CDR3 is TGTGCCAGCAGCGCCTCGGCAGGGTTTTTACACACCGGGGAGCTGTTTTTT.

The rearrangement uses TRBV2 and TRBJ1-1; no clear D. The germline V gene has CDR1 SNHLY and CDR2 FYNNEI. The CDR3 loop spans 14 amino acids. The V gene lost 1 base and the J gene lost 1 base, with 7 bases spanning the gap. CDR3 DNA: TGTGCCAGCAGTGAAGGTTACAGGAACACTGAAGCTTTCTTT. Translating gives CASSEGYRNTEAFF. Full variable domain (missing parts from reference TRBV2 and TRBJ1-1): EPEVTQTPSHQVTQMGQEVILRCVPISNHLYFYWYRQILGQKVEFLVSFYNNEISEKSEIFDDQFSVERPDGSNFTLKIRSTKLEDSAMYFCASSEGYRNTEAFFGQGTRLTVV.